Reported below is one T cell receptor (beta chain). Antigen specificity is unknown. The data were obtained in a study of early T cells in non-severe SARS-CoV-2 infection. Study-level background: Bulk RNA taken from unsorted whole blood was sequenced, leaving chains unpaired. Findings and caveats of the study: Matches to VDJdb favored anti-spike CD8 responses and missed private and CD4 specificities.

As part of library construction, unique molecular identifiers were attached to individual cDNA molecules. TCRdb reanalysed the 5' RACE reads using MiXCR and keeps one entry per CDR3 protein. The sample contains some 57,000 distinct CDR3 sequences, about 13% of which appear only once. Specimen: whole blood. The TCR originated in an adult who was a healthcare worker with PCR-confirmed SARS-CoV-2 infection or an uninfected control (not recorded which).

The CDR3 DNA reads as TGTGCCAGCAGTGAAAGGGTTAGGGGCTCCTACAATGAGCAGTTCTTC. Its translation is CASSERVRGSYNEQFF. The rearrangement uses TRBV6-1 and TRBJ2-1; a possible D gene is TRBD1 (5 bases). Germline V gene data show CDR1 as MNHNS and CDR2 as SASEGT. V was pared by 2 bases and J by 0 bases, with 11 bases between. This CDR3 spans 16 amino acids.